These T cell receptor beta chains were read from a single sample in a study of identical twins. One entry per CDR3 protein results from TCRdb running MiXCR on the 5' RACE reads. The profile covers 350,000 to 400,000 distinct CDR3 sequences, with roughly 9% appearing a single time and 8% to 10% taken by the ten largest. The source material was naive T cells sorted from blood. These receptors were collected from a woman aged 50 to 60 in good health. The CDR3 runs from the conserved cysteine through the conserved F or W.

>TRBV6-5
CASSLVAGKSTDTQYF
>TRBV5-1
CASSLRTSSYEQYF
>TRBV6-5
CASSYGVRAGRGYTF
>TRBV2
CASTPTTWSYEQYF
>TRBV20-1
CSARGLAGEGETQYF
>TRBV12-3/TRBV12-4
CASSLFNRSYEQYF
>TRBV7-8
CASSHERTSGREGDTQYF
>TRBV27
CASSLPGLAGAYQFF
>TRBV12-3/TRBV12-4
CASSLWTGGPEAFF
>TRBV9
CASSVAMEREQFF
>TRBV15
CATSRDVGIPEQFF
>TRBV28
CASSAPVVGEQFF
>TRBV27
CASSLRFSGNTGELFF
>TRBV7-6
CASSSDATNEKLFF
>TRBV5-1
CASSLEVSGSSYNEQFF
>TRBV6-1
CATKVGALNTEAFF
>TRBV5-1
CASSADSGSSYNEQFF
>TRBV12-3/TRBV12-4
CASSFWGIGNTIYF
>TRBV7-8
CASSVNREQPQHF
>TRBV20-1
CSAGASQETQYF
>TRBV3-1
CASSQELGTGLSEQFF
>TRBV6-5
CASSPGSGTFEQYF
>TRBV5-1
CASRGGNSPLHF
>TRBV29-1
CSVPTTLTYNEQFF
>TRBV12-3/TRBV12-4
CASRSYAGLAGVWNTGELFF
>TRBV6-5
CASSPGQDYGYTF
>TRBV7-9
CASIQGAPTDTQYF
>TRBV2
CASSEQRGLAKNIQYF
>TRBV10-3
CAISELLHQPQHF
>TRBV5-1
CASSFSGTSGRPYNEQFF
>TRBV5-1
CASSLVGLAESTDTQYF
>TRBV19
CASSGAGDLNQPQHF
>TRBV6-5
CASRSRDLFTGELFF
>TRBV29-1
CSVEGSGEETQYF
>TRBV5-5
CASSLSGVYTGELFF
>TRBV10-3
CAISAGQGGNEKLFF
>TRBV14
CASSQSVSTEAFF
>TRBV3-1
CASSQVLGTQQFF
>TRBV29-1
CSVDTGGHYEQYF
>TRBV12-3/TRBV12-4
CASSLNRQGYTF
>TRBV6-2/TRBV6-3
CASSYTYEQYF
>TRBV20-1
CSAKTSELVVTQYF
>TRBV5-1
CASSHLSGIMSNEQFF
>TRBV29-1
CSVEDPPGSGYTF
>TRBV27
CASRTGTPAGGYTF
>TRBV5-1
CASSLTSAYEQYF
>TRBV28
CASSLFGGIYGYTF
>TRBV20-1
CSARGGNEQFF